The 21 T cell receptor beta chains presented below share a single source sample, sequenced in a study of beta chain features in type 1 diabetes. The investigators reverse transcribed all of the isolated RNA, so they sequenced expressed TCRB transcripts. Libraries were prepared by immunoSEQ multiplex PCR; TCRdb keeps only in-frame clonotypes and omits some of them. Of about 150,000 clones listed, around 10% are singletons. Study findings and constraints: For Type 1 diabetes patients, all four CD4+ subsets carried TCRB CDR3s that were moderately but significantly shorter.

Their target antigens are unknown. The sample comprised central memory CD4+ T cells from blood. The receptors derive from a young man with type 1 diabetes.

The V gene is TRBV2, the J gene TRBJ1-4; TRBD1 is a possible D gene (6 bases). Trimming stripped 7 bases from V and 8 bases from J, with 17 bases between. There are 14 residues in the CDR3. CDR1 and CDR2 from the germline V gene are SNHLY and FYNNEI. The DNA of the CDR3 is TGTGCCAGCAATACAGAGACAGGACTCGAAAAACTGTTTTTT. It is translated as CASNTETGLEKLFF.

This chain's CDR3 is CASSQPRTSGTYNEQFF. CDR3 nucleotides: TGTGCCAGCAGCCAACCGAGGACTAGCGGAACCTACAATGAGCAGTTCTTC. The V and J genes are TRBV4-2 and TRBJ2-1; the match to TRBD2 covers 10 bases. V lost 2 bases, J lost 2 bases, and 6 bases stayed unmatched. This CDR3 contains 17 residues. Germline assignment: CDR1 LGHNA and CDR2 YNFKEQ.

This clone was detected a few times. The chain has TRBV18 and TRBJ1-4; D not certain. The V gene's germline CDR1 is KGHSH and CDR2 LQKENI. The CDR3 is made up of 15 amino acids. Deletions cut 3 bases from V and 6 bases from J, with 14 bases between. CDR3 sequence: CASSPRSGEDEKLFF. For the CDR3, the DNA is TGTGCCAGCTCACCTAGGAGCGGAGAGGATGAAAAACTGTTTTTT.

This clone has at least ten counts. The chain combines TRBV5-1 with TRBJ2-3; 10 bases are a match to TRBD2. Trimming at V came to 3 bases and at J to 1 base, leaving 2 bases not matched to a gene. CDR1 SGHRS and CDR2 YFSETQ come from the germline V gene. This CDR3 spans 15 amino acids. CDR3 nucleotide sequence: TGCGCCAGCAGCTCCGGGACTAGCGGCACAGATACGCAGTATTTT. Protein: CASSSGTSGTDTQYF.

This clone has a handful of counts. The J gene is TRBJ2-1, the V gene TRBV28; 7 nucleotides align to TRBD2. Germline assignment: CDR1 MDHEN and CDR2 SYDVKM. J was trimmed by 8 bases and V by 5 bases; bases with no gene match: 15. The CDR3 has 16 amino acids. The CDR3 region is CASSGGFGGGPDEQFF. The DNA for the CDR3 is TGTGCCAGCAGTGGGGGTTTCGGGGGAGGGCCGGATGAGCAGTTCTTC. Full variable domain (rest looked up from reference TRBV28 and TRBJ2-1): DVKVTQSSRYLVKRTGEKVFLECVQDMDHENMFWYRQDPGLGLRLIYFSYDVKMKEKGDIPEGYSVSREKKERFSLILESASTNQTSMYLCASSGGFGGGPDEQFFGPGTRLTVL.

This clone has just a few counts. The chain links TRBV11-3 to TRBJ2-3, with 8 bases fitting TRBD2. Germline V gives CDR1 SGHNT, CDR2 YENEEA. Trimming cost V 1 base and J 2 bases; bases outside gene matches: 2. This CDR3 has 15 residues. The CDR3 sequence is CASSLAGGPTDTQYF. As DNA, the CDR3 is TGTGCCAGCAGCTTAGCGGGAGGGCCCACAGATACGCAGTATTTT.

A few counts support this clone. The chain uses TRBV21-1 and TRBJ2-1; TRBD1, the D gene given by the table, was not confirmed from the DNA. TRBV21-1 has pseudogene status. This CDR3 is built from 12 residues. CDR3 loop: CAAPDRINEQFF. In nucleotides, the CDR3 is TGTGCCGCCCCAGACAGGATTAATGAGCAGTTCTTC.

The table lists this clone with a few counts. The rearrangement uses TRBV4-2 and TRBJ2-1; 10 bases match TRBD2. Germline V lookup: CDR1 LGHNA, CDR2 YNFKEQ. The CDR3 covers 16 residues. The V segment lost 1 base and the J segment 5 bases; nucleotides outside the gene matches: 5. In nucleotides, the CDR3 is TGTGCCAGCAGCCAAGCGTCTAGCGGGAGAGACAATGAGCAGTTCTTC. Translation: CASSQASSGRDNEQFF.

This clone was counted ten times or more. V and J are TRBV7-2 and TRBJ2-7; D possibly corresponds to TRBD1 (5 bases). This CDR3 is built from 13 residues. Trimming cost V 5 bases and J 6 bases, with 14 bases left between them. Germline CDR1 is SGHTA and CDR2 is FQGNSA. CDR3 sequence reads: CASSTRTTSEQYF. The CDR3 nucleotides are TGTGCCAGCAGCACCAGGACAACAAGCGAGCAGTACTTC.

V usage is TRBV6-1 and J usage is TRBJ2-1; 8 bases match TRBD2. The CDR3 contains 16 residues. V lost 3 bases and J lost 6; bases outside the gene matches: 10. Per germline, CDR1 MNHNS and CDR2 SASEGT. DNA for the CDR3: TGTGCCAGCAGTGACCGCGGGAGGATCATCATCAATGAGCAGTTCTTC. Amino acid sequence: CASSDRGRIIINEQFF.

The V gene is TRBV7-6, the J gene TRBJ1-3; TRBD1 might be the D (5 bases). The length of the CDR3 is 17 residues. CDR1 is SGHVS, CDR2 FNYEAQ, per germline. Between the trimmed V and J ends, which lost 0 bases and 0 bases, there was a span of 12 bases. The DNA for the CDR3 is TGTGCCAGCAGCTTAGCGGGAGGGGCCAGCTCTGGAAACACCATATATTTT. Translating it yields CASSLAGGASSGNTIYF. Using reference TRBV7-6 and TRBJ1-3 for the parts outside the CDR3, the full variable domain is GAGVSQSPRYKVTKRGQDVALRCDPISGHVSLYWYRQALGQGPEFLTYFNYEAQQDKSGLPNDRFSAERPEGSISTLTIQRTEQRDSAMYRCASSLAGGASSGNTIYFGEGSWLTVV.

The chain employs TRBV5-1 and TRBJ2-2; D remains unclear. Trimming removed 1 base from V and 1 base from J, with 5 bases in between. CDR1 and CDR2 (germline): SGHRS, YFSETQ. There are 14 residues in the CDR3. CDR3: CASSLPRNTGELFF. CDR3 nucleotide sequence: TGCGCCAGCAGCTTGCCTAGGAACACCGGGGAGCTGTTTTTT.

This clone was recorded a few times. The chain uses TRBV28 and TRBJ1-1; maybe TRBD1 (5 bases). Germline values: CDR1 MDHEN, CDR2 SYDVKM. This CDR3 is 15 amino acids long. V lost 9 bases, J lost 0 bases, and 17 bases lay in between. The CDR3 reads CASKLGTTLNTEAFF. The CDR3 region has the DNA TGTGCCAGTAAACTCGGGACTACTTTGAACACTGAAGCTTTCTTT.

The table lists this clone with a few counts. This chain uses TRBV5-1 with TRBJ2-2; 9 positions agree with TRBD1. The CDR3 has 14 residues. Germline CDR1 reads SGHRS; CDR2 reads YFSETQ. The V and J ends lost 2 bases and 6 bases, in that order; junction bases with no gene match: 2. The CDR3 region has the DNA TGCGCCAGCAGCTTTGGGACAGGGTCCGGGGAGCTGTTTTTT. Its protein is CASSFGTGSGELFF.

This chain joins TRBV7-2 and TRBJ2-3; the D gene is possibly TRBD2 (6 bases). Per the germline V gene, CDR1 is SGHTA and CDR2 is FQGNSA. V was trimmed by 5 bases and J by 5 bases, leaving 20 bases between them. The CDR3 is 16 residues long. As DNA, the CDR3 is TGTGCCAGCAGCCTAGGCGACGGGAGTCTGGTAGATACGCAGTATTTT. Its translation: CASSLGDGSLVDTQYF. The variable domain in full, with the rest retrieved from reference TRBV7-2 and TRBJ2-3, is GAGVSQSPSNKVTEKGKDVELRCDPISGHTALYWYRQSLGQGLEFLIYFQGNSAPDKSGLPSDRFSAERTGGSVSTLTIQRTQQEDSAVYLCASSLGDGSLVDTQYFGPGTRLTVL.

This chain joins TRBV9 and TRBJ2-5; 13 positions agree with TRBD2. The V and J ends lost 2 bases and 3 bases, in that order; junction bases with no gene match: 1. Germline V gene sequence: CDR1 SGDLS, CDR2 YYNGEE. This CDR3 contains 15 residues. The DNA of the CDR3 is TGTGCCAGCAGCGTGGGACTAGCGGGAAAAGAGACCCAGTACTTC. Protein product: CASSVGLAGKETQYF. The whole variable domain, remainder taken from reference TRBV9 and TRBJ2-5, is DSGVTQTPKHLITATGQRVTLRCSPRSGDLSVYWYQQSLDQGLQFLIQYYNGEERAKGNILERFSAQQFPDLHSELNLSSLELGDSALYFCASSVGLAGKETQYFGPGTRLLVL.

This clone has at least ten counts. V is TRBV30 and J is TRBJ2-7, with TRBD2 matching 9 bases. Looked up from germline, CDR1 is GTSNPN and CDR2 is SVGIG (reference sequence). The CDR3 is 13 residues long. After removal of 0 bases from V and 5 bases from J, the junction contained 2 bases not matched to a gene. CDR3 coding DNA: TGTGCCTGGAGTGTCGGACTAGCGAACGAGCAGTACTTC. Encoded protein: CAWSVGLANEQYF.

The V call is TRBV2, the J call TRBJ2-2; TRBD1 agrees at 7 bases. J was trimmed by 3 bases and V by 6 bases; bases with no gene match: 4. This CDR3 comprises 14 residues. Germline CDR1 SNHLY, CDR2 FYNNEI. The CDR3 is CASSWTGYTGELFF. As DNA, the CDR3 is TGTGCCAGCAGCTGGACAGGATACACCGGGGAGCTGTTTTTT.

The rearrangement joins TRBV5-1 to TRBJ2-5, with TRBD2 matching over 10 bases. This CDR3 has 15 amino acids. The V and J ends lost 2 bases and 4 bases, in that order; junction bases with no gene match: 5. Germline V gives CDR1 SGHRS, CDR2 YFSETQ. Here the CDR3 reads CASSFTSGTVETQYF. The CDR3, as DNA: TGCGCCAGCAGCTTTACTAGCGGGACGGTAGAGACCCAGTACTTC.

The V call is TRBV28, the J call TRBJ2-7, with 7 bases lining up with TRBD1. Germline V gene sequence: CDR1 MDHEN, CDR2 SYDVKM. The CDR3 spans 12 residues. V trimming: 5 bases; J trimming: 6 bases; junction bases outside the gene matches: 4. CDR3 residues: CASSTNRGEQYF. DNA for the CDR3: TGTGCCAGCAGTACCAACAGGGGCGAGCAGTACTTC.

The rearrangement uses TRBV18 and TRBJ2-3; perhaps TRBD2 as D (5 bases). Trimming took 3 bases from V and 5 from J, leaving 15 bases between them. CDR1 and CDR2 from the germline V gene are KGHSH and LQKENI. This CDR3 spans 15 amino acids. The CDR3 protein is CASSPSTEAGDTQYF. In DNA form, the CDR3 reads TGTGCCAGCTCACCCTCGACGGAGGCTGGAGATACGCAGTATTTT.